One and the same sample provided the 3 T cell receptor beta chains below, sequenced in a study of T cells in Graves' hyperthyroidism and ophthalmopathy. TCR beta CDR3 regions were amplified from RNA. The TCR CDR3 was amplified in a first-round RT-PCR using the HTBI primer set. TCRdb redid the calling of the multiplex PCR reads with MiXCR, one entry per CDR3 protein. The sample has fewer than 750,000 distinct CDR3 sequences, more than 12% seen once. The specimen sequenced was blood. The receptors were gathered from a woman aged 45-60 years with Graves' ophthalmopathy.

This clonotype appeared many times. V is TRBV7-3 and J is TRBJ2-3; no clear D gene. The CDR3 consists of 13 residues. Germline V gene data show CDR1 as SGHTA and CDR2 as FQGTGA. The V and J ends lost 2 bases and 5 bases respectively, with 8 bases between them. The CDR3 sequence: CASSLRVIDTQYF. As DNA, the CDR3 is TGTGCCAGCAGCTTACGGGTAATAGATACGCAGTATTTT.

This clonotype has at least ten counts. The chain recombines TRBV7-9 with TRBJ2-2, with D maybe TRBD1 (5 bases). The CDR3 consists of 12 residues. The germline V gene encodes CDR1 SEHNR and CDR2 FQNEAQ (reference sequence). V gave up 6 bases and J gave up 10 bases, with 12 bases separating them. CDR3 nucleotides: TGTGCCAGCAGGGCAGGGTTTGAGGAGCTGTTTTTT. As protein: CASRAGFEELFF.

This clonotype appeared many times. This chain connects TRBV5-1 to TRBJ1-2; D is unclear. This CDR3 has 14 residues. CDR1 SGHRS and CDR2 YFSETQ come from the germline V gene. Trimming shortened V by 4 bases and J by 0 bases, and 10 bases separated the two germline ends. The CDR3 is CASSPGGPNYGYTF. Here the CDR3 DNA reads TGCGCCAGCAGCCCGGGCGGTCCTAACTATGGCTACACCTTC. The variable domain in full, with the rest retrieved from reference TRBV5-1 and TRBJ1-2, is KAGVTQTPRYLIKTRGQQVTLSCSPISGHRSVSWYQQTPGQGLQFLFEYFSETQRNKGNFPGRFSGRQFSNSRSEMNVSTLELGDSALYLCASSPGGPNYGYTFGSGTRLTVV.